This T cell receptor beta chain emerged from a study of OX40 agonist ivuxolimab in advanced cancers. The method was immunoSEQ multiplex PCR; TCRdb's version includes in-frame clones alone and lacks a portion of them. The sample lists approximately 74,000 clones; more than 70% were seen once. CDR3 length: 15 amino acids. Between the trimmed V and J ends, which lost 3 bases and 2 bases, there was a span of 11 bases. Germline loops: CDR1 SNHLY, CDR2 FYNNEI. This sequence originates from an adult with an advanced solid tumor such as melanoma, head and neck, liver or kidney cancer. The input for sequencing was CD4+ or CD8+ T cells sorted from blood, taken in a trial of the OX40 agonist ivuxolimab. The genes are TRBV2 and TRBJ1-3; D is unclear. CDR3 in DNA: TGTGCCAGCAGTGATCGGCCAGGCCCTGGAAACACCATATATTTT. Its protein product is CASSDRPGPGNTIYF.